Below are 11 T cell receptor beta chains sequenced from a single sample in a study of PD-1 blockade in classical Hodgkin lymphoma. Only in-frame clones appear in the TCRdb table, and some are missing; sequencing was by immunoSEQ multiplex PCR. The sample holds tens of thousands of clones, over 60% seen once. Relapses following autologous stem cell transplantation were seen in all patients, with brentuximab vedotin exposure varying. The starting material was peripheral blood mononuclear cells (PBMCs), obtained before the second cycle of nivolumab. The receptors come from a human donor with classical Hodgkin lymphoma.

This clone was counted a few times. V is TRBV12-5 and J is TRBJ2-3, with D perhaps matching TRBD1 (6 bases). The CDR3 length is 15 residues. Germline V gene lookup returns CDR1 LGHNT and CDR2 FRNRAP. Trimming took off 2 bases at V and 8 bases at J, with 17 bases between the two ends. CDR3 sequence: CASGLFTGLARTQYF. The CDR3 DNA is TGTGCTAGTGGTTTGTTTACAGGGCTGGCGCGTACGCAGTATTTT.

The chain combines TRBV27 with TRBJ1-5; maybe TRBD1 (6 bases). V was pared by 6 bases and J by 0 bases, with 12 bases between. The CDR3 runs 15 residues. The V gene's germline CDR1 is MNHEY and CDR2 SMNVEV (reference sequence). The CDR3 sequence is CASSPEGGSNQPQHF. The DNA of the CDR3 is TGTGCCAGCAGCCCAGAGGGGGGTAGCAATCAGCCCCAGCATTTT.

This clone was recorded only once. Other DNA sequences of this sample code for an identical CDR3. V gene TRBV5-4 combines with J gene TRBJ2-5, with D possibly matching TRBD1 (5 bases). Trimming left V 1 base short and J 2 bases short, with 9 bases between. Germline V gene sequence: CDR1 SGHNT, CDR2 YYREEE (reference sequence). The CDR3 consists of 14 residues. CDR3 nucleotides: TGTGCCAGCAGCTTGTCAGGGAAACAAGAGACCCAGTACTTC. This translates into CASSLSGKQETQYF.

The J gene is TRBJ2-2, the V gene TRBV29-1; possibly TRBD2 for D (6 bases). V was clipped by 1 base and J by 6 bases, with 15 bases between them. The CDR3 runs 15 residues. Germline CDR1 and CDR2: SQVTM and ANQGSEA. The CDR3 region is CSVEVRLASPGELFF. For the CDR3, the DNA is TGCAGCGTTGAAGTTCGGCTAGCGAGTCCCGGGGAGCTGTTTTTT.

Points on this clone: Germline and junction disagree at one end, which may indicate a read error. The genes are TRBV7-7 and TRBJ2-2, with TRBD1 matching 7 bases. Germline CDR1 reads SSHAT; CDR2 reads FNYEAQ (reference sequence). The CDR3 loop spans 17 amino acids. CDR3 protein: CASSLTQGQSNTGELFF. CDR3 sequence (DNA): TGTGCTAGCAGCTTAACGCAGGGACAGTCGAACACCGGGGAGCTGTTTTTT.

The chain employs TRBV5-1 and TRBJ2-7, with TRBD2 matching 16 bases. The CDR3 runs to 18 residues. CDR1 and CDR2 from the germline V gene are SGHRS and YFSETQ. Trimming cost V 4 bases and J 0 bases; bases outside gene matches: 7. The CDR3 region has the DNA TGCGCCAGCAGCGGGGGACTAGCGGGAGGGATGAGCTCCTACGAGCAGTACTTC. This translates into CASSGGLAGGMSSYEQYF.

This chain uses TRBV21-1 with TRBJ1-1. TRBV21-1 constitutes a pseudogene. This CDR3 has 12 residues. The CDR3: CASRGSRTEAFF. CDR3 in DNA: TGTGCCAGCAGGGGGTCTCGTACTGAAGCTTTCTTT.

The rearrangement links TRBV2 to TRBJ1-1; D remains ambiguous. CDR3 length equals 13 residues. Germline values: CDR1 SNHLY, CDR2 FYNNEI. V was pared by 3 bases and J by 3 bases, with 8 bases between. The CDR3 DNA sequence: TGTGCCAGCAGTGATTTGGGCGACACTGAAGCTTTCTTT. This encodes CASSDLGDTEAFF.

J is TRBJ2-6 and V is TRBV5-4; D tentatively fits TRBD1 or TRBD2 (5 bases each). This CDR3 spans 16 amino acids. The V gene lost 5 bases and the J gene lost 0 bases, with 12 bases spanning the gap. Germline V gene data show CDR1 as SGHNT and CDR2 as YYREEE (reference sequence). The CDR3, as DNA: TGTGCCAGCAGACAAGGGACCACCTCTGGGGCCAACGTCCTGACTTTC. As protein: CASRQGTTSGANVLTF.

Points on this clone: The sample holds other DNA sequences that translate to the same CDR3. The J gene is TRBJ1-1, the V gene TRBV19; the match to TRBD1 covers 9 bases. V shed 6 bases, J shed 5 bases, and the junction held 7 bases outside the gene matches. The CDR3 contains 14 residues. Germline CDR1 is LNHDA and CDR2 is SQIVND (reference sequence). CDR3 sequence reads: CASRPGQGRTEAFF. The CDR3 DNA follows: TGTGCCAGTAGACCGGGACAGGGTCGAACTGAAGCTTTCTTT.

The chain joins TRBV23-1 to TRBJ1-1, with D perhaps TRBD1 (6 bases). TRBV23-1 is labeled an ORF, and its function is uncertain. The CDR3 extends over 15 amino acids. V dropped 4 bases and J dropped 1 base, with 13 bases sitting between them. The CDR3 bases are TGCGCCAGCAGTCCCCCCCAGGGGCAGAACACTGAAGCTTTCTTT. Residues: CASSPPQGQNTEAFF.